Given below is one TCR beta chain in context. Its target is not known. This specimen belongs to a study of shared clonotypes between healthy human individuals. Overall study: Each donor's CD4 naive and CD4 memory cells filled three plates apiece, CD8 naive two, and CD8 memory one. The study, taken as a whole, reports: Estimated clonotype richness was generally higher in naive than memory subsets.

Sequencing was performed with immunoSEQ multiplex PCR; in TCRdb, only in-frame clones are kept and a portion is missing. Of a few million clones in the sample, around 95% are singletons; the top ten hold roughly 0.13%. Germline CDR1 reads MNHNY; CDR2 reads SVGAGI (reference sequence). V was pared by 6 bases and J by 5 bases, with 13 bases between. The CDR3 spans 13 residues. CD4+ cells were split into CD45RA+ naive and CD45RA-negative memory subsets. This receptor was taken from a man between 18 and 29 years old in good health. The chain carries TRBV6-6 and TRBJ1-2; D may be TRBD1 (5 bases). Sequencing was performed on naive CD4+ T cells sorted from blood. Subset noted: CD45RA+ positively selected. CDR3 DNA sequence: TGTGCCAGCAGAAACGGGGCCTCATATGGCTACACCTTC. Its translation: CASRNGASYGYTF.